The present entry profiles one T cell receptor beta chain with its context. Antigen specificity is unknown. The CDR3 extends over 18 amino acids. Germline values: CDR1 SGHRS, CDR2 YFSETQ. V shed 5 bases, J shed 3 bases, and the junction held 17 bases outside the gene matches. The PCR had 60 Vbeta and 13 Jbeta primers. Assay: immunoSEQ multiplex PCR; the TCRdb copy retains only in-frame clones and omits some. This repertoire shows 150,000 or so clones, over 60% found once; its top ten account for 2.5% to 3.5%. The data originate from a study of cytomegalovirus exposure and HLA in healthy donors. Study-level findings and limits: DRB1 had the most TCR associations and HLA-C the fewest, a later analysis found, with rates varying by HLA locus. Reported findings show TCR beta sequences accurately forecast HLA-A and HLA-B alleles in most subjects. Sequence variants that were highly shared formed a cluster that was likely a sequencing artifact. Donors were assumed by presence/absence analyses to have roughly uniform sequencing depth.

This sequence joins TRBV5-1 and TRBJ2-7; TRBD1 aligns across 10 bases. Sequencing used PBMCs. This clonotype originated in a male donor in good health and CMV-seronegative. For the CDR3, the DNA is TGCGCCAGCAGGAAAAGGACAGGGGGATTTGGGTATAACTACGAGCAGTACTTC. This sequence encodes CASRKRTGGFGYNYEQYF.